The clone carrying this TCR beta chain was found once. The repertoire was sequenced with immunoSEQ multiplex PCR; TCRdb's copy has only in-frame clones and lacks some. The data show about 73,000 clones, with over 75% seen just once and more than 0.45% held by the top ten. Germline loops: CDR1 SGHTA, CDR2 FQGTGA. The CDR3 is made up of 13 amino acids. The V and J ends lost 2 bases and 7 bases respectively, with 11 bases between them. The sample belongs to a study of OX40 agonist ivuxolimab in advanced cancers. This chain links TRBV7-3 with TRBJ1-1, with no clear D. The sequences come from CD4+ or CD8+ T cells sorted from blood, collected in a trial of the OX40 agonist ivuxolimab. The receptor was derived from an adult with an advanced solid tumor such as melanoma, head and neck, liver or kidney cancer. CDR3 residues: CASSLVGGGEAFF. CDR3 in DNA: TGTGCCAGCAGCTTAGTTGGTGGCGGTGAAGCTTTCTTT.